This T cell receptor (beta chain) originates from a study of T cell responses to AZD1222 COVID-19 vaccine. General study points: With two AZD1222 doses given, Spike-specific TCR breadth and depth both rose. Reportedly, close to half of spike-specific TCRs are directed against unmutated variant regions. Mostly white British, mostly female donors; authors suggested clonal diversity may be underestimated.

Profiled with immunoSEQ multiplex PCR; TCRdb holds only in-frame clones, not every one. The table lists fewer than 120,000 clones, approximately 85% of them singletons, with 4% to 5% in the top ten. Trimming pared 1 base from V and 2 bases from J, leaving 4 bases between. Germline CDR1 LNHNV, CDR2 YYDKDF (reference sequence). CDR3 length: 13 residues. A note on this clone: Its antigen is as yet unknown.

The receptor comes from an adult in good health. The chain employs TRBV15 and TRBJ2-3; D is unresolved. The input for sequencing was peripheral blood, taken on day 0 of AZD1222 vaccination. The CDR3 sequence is CATSRAPTDTQYF. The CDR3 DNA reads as TGTGCCACCAGCAGAGCGCCCACAGATACGCAGTATTTT.